This entry is about one T cell receptor (beta chain). Its target is not known. The record originates from a study of response to subunit inactivated influenza vaccine. Study-level points and caveats: The authors suggested that every seasonal influenza vaccination recruits few new T cells.

Looked up from germline, CDR1 is MNHEY and CDR2 is SMNVEV (reference sequence). This CDR3 has 14 amino acids. V gave up 5 bases and J gave up 0 bases, with 11 bases separating them. One entry per CDR3 protein results from TCRdb running MiXCR on the RT-PCR reads. The sample holds a few hundred thousand distinct CDR3 sequences, approximately 11% seen once. This sequence joins TRBV27 and TRBJ2-7; no firm D call. The sample was PBMCs from blood, taken more than 35 days after vaccination. This receptor was identified in a man aged 45-65 years who received an inactivated influenza vaccine. The CDR3 sequence is CASSRTPSSYEQYF. For the CDR3, the DNA is TGTGCCAGCAGTAGGACGCCCAGCTCCTACGAGCAGTACTTC.